The 7 T cell receptor beta chains reported below all come from one sample, sequenced in a study of breast tumors, draining lymph nodes, adjacent tissues. The lymph nodes were axillary draining lymph nodes from breast cancer patients. Each CDR3 protein is one row after TCRdb ran MiXCR on the multiplex PCR reads. The profile covers 190,000 or so distinct CDR3 sequences, with approximately 33% appearing a single time and about 4.3% taken by the ten largest. What was sequenced was axillary lymph node tissue. Receptor source: a female donor with breast cancer. Some clones in this sample may be carry-over from other donors' samples.

This clonotype was observed many times. This chain connects TRBV9 to TRBJ2-3, with TRBD2 matching over 7 bases. Per the germline V gene, CDR1 is SGDLS and CDR2 is YYNGEE. V lost 5 bases and J lost 2; bases outside the gene matches: 5. CDR3 length: 14 residues. The CDR3 reads CASRGSGSTDTQYF. CDR3 DNA: TGTGCCAGCAGAGGTAGCGGGTCCACAGATACGCAGTATTTT.

This clonotype was picked up many times. This chain links TRBV5-5 with TRBJ2-1; a weak D match, TRBD2 (5 bases). Germline loops: CDR1 SGHKS, CDR2 YYEKEE (reference sequence). The CDR3 runs to 16 residues. Between the trimmed V and J ends, which lost 5 bases and 0 bases, there was a span of 15 bases. The CDR3 spells CASRDGGGVSYNEQFF. The CDR3 bases are TGTGCCAGCAGAGACGGCGGAGGCGTCTCCTACAATGAGCAGTTCTTC.

This clonotype was seen ten or more times. The chain employs TRBV29-1 and TRBJ1-2; 7 bases line up with TRBD1. Germline lookup yields CDR1 SQVTM and CDR2 ANQGSEA. V lost 5 bases and J lost 2; bases outside the gene matches: 2. CDR3 length equals 12 residues. CDR3 sequence: CSVTGANYGYTF. For the CDR3, the DNA is TGCAGCGTTACAGGGGCCAACTATGGCTACACCTTC.

Concerning this clonotype itself: One end of the junction varies from germline; a read error may be responsible. The chain couples TRBV3-1 to TRBJ2-2; a possible D gene is TRBD2 (5 bases). The CDR3 length is 14 residues. Germline assignment: CDR1 LGHDT and CDR2 YNNKEL (reference sequence). CDR3 nucleotides: TGTGCCAGCAGCCGAAGAGACAACACCGGGGAGCCGTTTTTT. Its protein product is CASSRRDNTGEPFF.

The gene calls are TRBV12-5 and TRBJ1-2; D uncertain. Trimming shortened V by 4 bases and J by 3 bases, and 6 bases separated the two germline ends. Germline-derived CDR1 and CDR2 are LGHNT and FRNRAP. The CDR3 is 12 residues long. CDR3 nucleotides: TGTGCTAGTGGTTCCCGGGACTATGGCTACACCTTC. This codes for CASGSRDYGYTF.

In the case of this clonotype: A much larger clone sits a single nucleotide away, making a read error possible. The chain is built from TRBV20-1 and TRBJ2-2; TRBD1 aligns across 7 bases. The germline gives CDR1 DFQATT, CDR2 SNEGSKA (reference sequence). The CDR3 length is 14 residues. In DNA, the CDR3 is TGCGGAAGCCGGGACAGTGAGAACACCGCGGAGCTGTTTTTT. It translates to CGSRDSENTAELFF.

This clonotype was seen many times. The rearrangement links TRBV9 to TRBJ2-3, with D possibly being TRBD2 (6 bases). This CDR3 has 15 amino acids. Germline V lookup: CDR1 SGDLS, CDR2 YYNGEE. With 0 bases removed from V and 6 bases from J, the gap between germline ends came to 14 bases. The CDR3 DNA is TGTGCCAGCAGCGTAGCTCAACTAGCAGGGGATACGCAGTATTTT. Protein sequence: CASSVAQLAGDTQYF.